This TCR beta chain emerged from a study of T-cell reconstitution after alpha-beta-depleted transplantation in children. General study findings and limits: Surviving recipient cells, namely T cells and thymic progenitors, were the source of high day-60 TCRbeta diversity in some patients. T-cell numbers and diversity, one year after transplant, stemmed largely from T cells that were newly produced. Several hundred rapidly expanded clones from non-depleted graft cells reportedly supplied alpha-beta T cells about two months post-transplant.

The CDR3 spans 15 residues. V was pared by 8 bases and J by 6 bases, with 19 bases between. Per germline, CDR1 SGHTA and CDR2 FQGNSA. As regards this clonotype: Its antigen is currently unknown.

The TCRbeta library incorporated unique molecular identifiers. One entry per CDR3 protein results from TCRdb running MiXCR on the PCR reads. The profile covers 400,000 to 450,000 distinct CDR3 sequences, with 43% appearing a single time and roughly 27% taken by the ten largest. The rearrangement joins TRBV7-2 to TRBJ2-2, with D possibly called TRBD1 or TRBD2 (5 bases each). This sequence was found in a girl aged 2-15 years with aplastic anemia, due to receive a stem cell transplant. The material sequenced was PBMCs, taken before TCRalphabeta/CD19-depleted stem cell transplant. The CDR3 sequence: CASLEGNTRAGELFF. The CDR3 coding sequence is TGTGCCAGCCTCGAGGGGAATACGAGGGCCGGGGAGCTGTTTTTT.